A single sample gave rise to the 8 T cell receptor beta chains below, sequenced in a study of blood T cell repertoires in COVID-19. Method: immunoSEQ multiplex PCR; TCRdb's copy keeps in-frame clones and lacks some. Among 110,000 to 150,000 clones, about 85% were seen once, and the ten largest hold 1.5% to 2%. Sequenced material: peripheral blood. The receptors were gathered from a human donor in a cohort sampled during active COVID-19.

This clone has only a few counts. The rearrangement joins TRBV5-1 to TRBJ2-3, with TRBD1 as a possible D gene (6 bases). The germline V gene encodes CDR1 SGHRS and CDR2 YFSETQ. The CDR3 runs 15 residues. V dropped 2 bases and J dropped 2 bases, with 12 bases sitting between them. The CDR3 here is CASSFTGFHTDTQYF. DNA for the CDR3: TGCGCCAGCAGCTTCACAGGGTTCCACACAGATACGCAGTATTTT. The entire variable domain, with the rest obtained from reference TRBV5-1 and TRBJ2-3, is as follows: KAGVTQTPRYLIKTRGQQVTLSCSPISGHRSVSWYQQTPGQGLQFLFEYFSETQRNKGNFPGRFSGRQFSNSRSEMNVSTLELGDSALYLCASSFTGFHTDTQYFGPGTRLTVL.

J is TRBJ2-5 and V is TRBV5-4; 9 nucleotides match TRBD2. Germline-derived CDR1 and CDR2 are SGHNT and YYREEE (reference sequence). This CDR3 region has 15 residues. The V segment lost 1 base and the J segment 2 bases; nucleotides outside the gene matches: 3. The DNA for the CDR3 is TGTGCCAGCAGCTTGAGCCTAGCGGGACAAGAGACCCAGTACTTC. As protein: CASSLSLAGQETQYF.

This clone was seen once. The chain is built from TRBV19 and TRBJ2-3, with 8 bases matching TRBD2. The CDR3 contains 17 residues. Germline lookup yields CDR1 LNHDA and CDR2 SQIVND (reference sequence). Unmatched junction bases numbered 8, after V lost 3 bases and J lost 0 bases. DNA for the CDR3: TGTGCCAGTAGTATCCCCGGACTAGCCCGAAGCACAGATACGCAGTATTTT. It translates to CASSIPGLARSTDTQYF.

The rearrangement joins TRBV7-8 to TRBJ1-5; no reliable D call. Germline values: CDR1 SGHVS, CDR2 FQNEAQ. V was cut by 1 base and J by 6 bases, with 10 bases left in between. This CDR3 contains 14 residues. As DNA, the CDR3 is TGTGCCAGCAGCTTAGGGAGGTTTGTTCAGCCCCAGCATTTT. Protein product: CASSLGRFVQPQHF.

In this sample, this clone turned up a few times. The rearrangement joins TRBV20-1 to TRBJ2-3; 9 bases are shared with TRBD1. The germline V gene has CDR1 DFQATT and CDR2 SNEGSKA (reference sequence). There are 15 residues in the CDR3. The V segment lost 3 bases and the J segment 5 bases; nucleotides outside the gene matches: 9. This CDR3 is CSASTVTGGLDTQYF. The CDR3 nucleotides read TGCAGTGCTAGTACCGTGACAGGGGGTTTAGATACGCAGTATTTT.

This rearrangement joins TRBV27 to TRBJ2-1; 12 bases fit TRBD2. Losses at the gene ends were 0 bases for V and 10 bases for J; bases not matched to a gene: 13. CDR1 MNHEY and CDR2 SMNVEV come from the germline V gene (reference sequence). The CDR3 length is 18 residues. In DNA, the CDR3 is TGTGCCAGCAGTTTATCGGGGTTTCGACTAGCGGGAGCCCGGGAGCAGTTCTTC. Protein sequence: CASSLSGFRLAGAREQFF.

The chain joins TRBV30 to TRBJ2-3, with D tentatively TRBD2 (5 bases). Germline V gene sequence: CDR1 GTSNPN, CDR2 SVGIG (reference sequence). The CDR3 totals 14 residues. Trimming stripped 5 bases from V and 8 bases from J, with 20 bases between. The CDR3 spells CAWSALSGRGTQYF. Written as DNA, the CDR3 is TGTGCCTGGTCCGCTTTGTCTGGGAGAGGTACGCAGTATTTT.

Written as DNA, the CDR3 is TGTGCCAGCAGCCGTCAGGGGATGAACACTGAAGCTTTCTTT. As protein: CASSRQGMNTEAFF. The chain combines TRBV9 with TRBJ1-1; maybe TRBD1 (6 bases). The CDR3 extends over 14 amino acids. Trimming took 4 bases from V and 0 from J, leaving 10 bases between them. Germline CDR1 reads SGDLS; CDR2 reads YYNGEE. Complete variable domain (other parts from reference TRBV9 and TRBJ1-1): DSGVTQTPKHLITATGQRVTLRCSPRSGDLSVYWYQQSLDQGLQFLIQYYNGEERAKGNILERFSAQQFPDLHSELNLSSLELGDSALYFCASSRQGMNTEAFFGQGTRLTVV.